One and the same sample provided the 26 T cell receptor beta chains below, sequenced in a study of blood T cell repertoires in COVID-19. Here immunoSEQ multiplex PCR was the method, and the copy in TCRdb shows in-frame clones only, minus some. Among about 370,000 clones listed, 75% to 90% were seen once. The sequenced material came from PBMCs or T cells enriched from blood (not recorded which). Source of these receptors: a man aged 18 to 35 who had recovered from COVID-19.

About this clone itself: The junction and the germline gene differ at one end; a read error may be behind it. The gene calls are TRBV6-2 or TRBV6-3 and TRBJ2-5; D is possibly TRBD2 (6 bases). This CDR3 region has 16 residues. Germline CDR1 reads MNHEY; CDR2 reads SVGEGT. The CDR3 spells CASSYARGTGQVTQYF. The DNA of the CDR3 is TGTGCCAGCAGTTACGCCCGCGGGACTGGTCAAGTGACCCAGTACTTC.

The chain combines TRBV5-1 with TRBJ2-3; D perhaps matches TRBD1 (6 bases). The CDR3 sequence is 14 residues long. The V end was cut by 2 bases, the J end by 5 bases, with 12 bases between. Germline loops: CDR1 SGHRS, CDR2 YFSETQ. CDR3 residues: CASSLQGGKDTQYF. CDR3 sequence (DNA): TGCGCCAGCAGCTTACAGGGTGGGAAAGATACGCAGTATTTT.

The chain links TRBV29-1 to TRBJ1-2, with D perhaps matching TRBD1 (6 bases). With 1 base removed from V and 7 bases from J, the gap between germline ends came to 16 bases. The CDR3 has 14 amino acids. Per germline, CDR1 SQVTM and CDR2 ANQGSEA. This chain's CDR3 is CSVEGGWQGFGYTF. Written as DNA, the CDR3 is TGCAGCGTTGAAGGGGGCTGGCAGGGGTTTGGCTACACCTTC.

CDR3 residues: CASSSGHPGGYTF. The CDR3 DNA sequence: TGCGCCAGCAGCTCCGGACACCCCGGTGGCTACACCTTC. The V call is TRBV5-1, the J call TRBJ1-2, with D possibly matching TRBD1 (5 bases). V gave up 3 bases and J gave up 7 bases, with 13 bases separating them. CDR3 length: 13 amino acids. The germline V gene has CDR1 SGHRS and CDR2 YFSETQ.

V usage is TRBV7-3 and J usage is TRBJ1-1; no firm D call. Germline assignment: CDR1 SGHTA and CDR2 FQGTGA. CDR3 length equals 13 residues. Trimming left V 4 bases short and J 3 bases short, with 9 bases between. The CDR3, as DNA: TGTGCCAGCAGCTCCTATCTCGACACTGAAGCTTTCTTT. As protein: CASSSYLDTEAFF.

The chain has TRBV19 and TRBJ1-1, with 8 nucleotides matching TRBD1. The CDR3 runs to 14 residues. With 6 bases clipped from V and 9 bases from J, the junction kept 12 bases outside the gene matches. Germline values: CDR1 LNHDA, CDR2 SQIVND (reference sequence). In nucleotides, the CDR3 is TGTGCCAGTAGAATTGGGGGTGGGGACAGGAAAGCTTTCTTT. This sequence encodes CASRIGGGDRKAFF. Complete variable domain (other parts from reference TRBV19 and TRBJ1-1): DGGITQSPKYLFRKEGQNVTLSCEQNLNHDAMYWYRQDPGQGLRLIYYSQIVNDFQKGDIAEGYSVSREKKESFPLTVTSAQKNPTAFYLCASRIGGGDRKAFFGQGTRLTVV.

The chain carries TRBV19 and TRBJ2-1; 8 bases line up with TRBD1. V was clipped by 3 bases and J by 0 bases; unmatched bases: 4. The germline V gene has CDR1 LNHDA and CDR2 SQIVND (reference sequence). The CDR3 consists of 16 residues. In DNA, the CDR3 is TGTGCCAGTAGTATGGGACAGGAGGGCTCCTACAATGAGCAGTTCTTC. It yields the protein CASSMGQEGSYNEQFF.

The chain has TRBV25-1 and TRBJ2-7; TRBD2 aligns across 11 bases. Losses at the gene ends were 6 bases for V and 4 bases for J; bases not matched to a gene: 8. The CDR3 covers 15 residues. Germline V gene data show CDR1 as MGHDK and CDR2 as SYGVNS. The chain's CDR3 is CASRSSGGTRYEQYF. The DNA of the CDR3 is TGTGCCAGCAGATCTAGCGGGGGGACCCGGTACGAGCAGTACTTC.

The rearrangement joins TRBV28 to TRBJ1-5; a possible D gene is TRBD1 (5 bases). Trimming pared 2 bases from V and 5 bases from J, leaving 22 bases between. There are 18 residues in the CDR3. Germline CDR1 MDHEN, CDR2 SYDVKM. The CDR3 region has the DNA TGTGCCAGCAGTTTAAGCCCTCCTGCCGGGGGATGGGATCAGCCCCAGCATTTT. It is translated as CASSLSPPAGGWDQPQHF.

CDR3 in DNA: TGTGCCAGCAGTCCTGGACTAGCGGGAGTCGAGACCCAGTACTTC. Translation gives CASSPGLAGVETQYF. The chain has TRBV28 and TRBJ2-5; 13 bases align to TRBD2. J was trimmed by 5 bases and V by 5 bases; bases with no gene match: 5. Germline V gene data show CDR1 as MDHEN and CDR2 as SYDVKM. The CDR3 has 15 residues.

The chain joins TRBV7-2 to TRBJ1-3; D gene uncertain. Germline lookup yields CDR1 SGHTA and CDR2 FQGNSA. Between the trimmed V and J ends, which lost 2 bases and 0 bases, there was a span of 14 bases. The CDR3 extends over 17 amino acids. CDR3 amino acids: CASSLPVGGYSGNTIYF. The CDR3, as DNA: TGTGCCAGCAGCTTACCCGTCGGCGGTTACTCTGGAAACACCATATATTTT.

The chain combines TRBV12-3 or TRBV12-4 with TRBJ1-2, with 9 nucleotides matching TRBD1. This CDR3 region has 13 residues. Trimming removed 6 bases from V and 8 bases from J; junction bases left unmatched: 7. CDR3 DNA sequence: TGTGCCAGCAGGTACGGGACAGGGCGCGGCTACACCTTC. This encodes CASRYGTGRGYTF.

The chain has TRBV4-1 and TRBJ1-1; TRBD1 is a possible D gene (5 bases). Germline CDR1 MGHRA, CDR2 YSYEKL. This CDR3 has 13 residues. V was trimmed by 10 bases and J by 2 bases, leaving 14 bases between them. The chain's CDR3 is CATQRGPNTEAFF. The CDR3 nucleotides are TGCGCCACCCAAAGGGGTCCTAACACTGAAGCTTTCTTT.

The V gene is TRBV5-5, the J gene TRBJ2-7, with 7 bases identical to TRBD2. Losses at the gene ends were 4 bases for V and 7 bases for J; bases not matched to a gene: 11. The germline gives CDR1 SGHKS, CDR2 YYEKEE (reference sequence). The CDR3 covers 14 residues. DNA for the CDR3: TGTGCCAGCAGCGCGGGACCGCGGGGGAGGGAGCAGTACTTC. Protein product: CASSAGPRGREQYF.

The chain links TRBV7-2 to TRBJ1-6; D call uncertain. The germline CDR1 and CDR2 sequences are SGHTA and FQGNSA. The CDR3 runs 17 residues. Trimming took off 2 bases at V and 0 bases at J, with 11 bases between the two ends. CDR3 in DNA: TGTGCCAGCAGCTTAAAAGGACTGAGCTCCTATAATTCACCCCTCCACTTT. It encodes CASSLKGLSSYNSPLHF.

The CDR3 here is CASSPGQAVDTQYF. CDR3 DNA sequence: TGTGCCAGCAGCCCGGGACAGGCAGTAGATACGCAGTATTTT. The chain uses TRBV3-1 (or the pseudogene TRBV3-2) and TRBJ2-3, with 8 bases that match TRBD1. J lost 5 bases, V lost 4 bases, and 5 bases had no gene match. This CDR3 region has 14 residues. Germline V CDR1 and CDR2: LGHDT, YNNKEL (reference sequence).

On this clone itself: This sample also contains other DNA sequences that code for the same CDR3. The chain couples TRBV7-9 to TRBJ2-1; D call uncertain. Trimming removed 1 base from V and 8 bases from J, with 6 bases in between. Germline assignment: CDR1 SEHNR and CDR2 FQNEAQ (reference sequence). The CDR3 spans 12 residues. The DNA of the CDR3 is TGTGCCAGCAGCTTAGTGAGCGATGAGCAGTTCTTC. Translation gives CASSLVSDEQFF.

This sequence joins TRBV29-1 and TRBJ2-3; 8 bases fit TRBD1. V dropped 2 bases and J dropped 2; count of bases not matched to a gene: 6. CDR3 size: 15 residues. CDR1 and CDR2 (germline): SQVTM, ANQGSEA. The DNA of the CDR3 is TGCAGCGTTGAACGTCAGGGGGCAATCACAGATACGCAGTATTTT. Protein: CSVERQGAITDTQYF.

The chain links TRBV12-3 or TRBV12-4 to TRBJ1-1; D is unclear. CDR3 length: 10 residues. V gave up 2 bases and J gave up 11 bases, with 6 bases separating them. CDR3 in DNA: TGTGCCAGCAGTTTAAAACAGGCTTTCTTT. Its translation: CASSLKQAFF.

This clone has just one count. V and J are TRBV27 and TRBJ1-5, with a possible D match to TRBD1 (6 bases). This CDR3 is built from 14 residues. The germline V gene has CDR1 MNHEY and CDR2 SMNVEV (reference sequence). V was shortened by 5 bases and J by 8 bases, with 16 bases between the two germline ends. CDR3 bases: TGTGCCAGCAGTCAACAGGGCCCGTTAAAGCCCCAGCATTTT. This codes for CASSQQGPLKPQHF.

J is TRBJ2-2 and V is TRBV2; TRBD2 matches 8 bases. This CDR3 contains 15 residues. Germline loops: CDR1 SNHLY, CDR2 FYNNEI. Trimming at V came to 7 bases and at J to 5 bases, leaving 9 bases not matched to a gene. CDR3 bases: TGTGCCAGCAACCCGTACGGGGGGGGGACCGGGGAGCTGTTTTTT. Amino acid sequence: CASNPYGGGTGELFF.

The chain couples TRBV28 to TRBJ2-7; no firm D call. The V gene lost 6 bases and the J gene lost 2 bases, with 14 bases spanning the gap. The CDR3 length is 14 residues. Germline V gene lookup returns CDR1 MDHEN and CDR2 SYDVKM. CDR3 sequence reads: CASSLPLPAYEQYF. As DNA, the CDR3 is TGTGCCAGCAGCCTCCCCCTTCCAGCCTACGAGCAGTACTTC.

This clone appeared once. V is TRBV15 and J is TRBJ1-6, with unresolved D. This CDR3 comprises 19 residues. From germline, CDR1 is LNHNV and CDR2 YYDKDF (reference sequence). V lost 0 bases to trimming and J lost 3 bases, with 18 bases between them. CDR3 amino acids: CATSRDLPKTGGYNSPLHF. DNA of the CDR3: TGTGCCACCAGCAGAGATTTGCCCAAGACGGGTGGCTATAATTCACCCCTCCACTTT. The complete variable domain, with remaining parts taken from reference TRBV15 and TRBJ1-6, reads DAMVIQNPRYQVTQFGKPVTLSCSQTLNHNVMYWYQQKSSQAPKLLFHYYDKDFNNEADTPDNFQSRRPNTSFCFLDIRSPGLGDTAMYLCATSRDLPKTGGYNSPLHFGNGTRLTVT.

Worth noting for this clone: Within the sample, other DNA sequences also encode this same CDR3. The rearrangement uses TRBV7-9 and TRBJ2-5; D not resolved. The CDR3 is 11 amino acids. Germline V lookup: CDR1 SEHNR, CDR2 FQNEAQ (reference sequence). V gave up 3 bases and J gave up 5 bases, with 4 bases separating them. The CDR3 is CASSFSETQYF. The CDR3 nucleotides read TGTGCCAGCAGCTTTTCTGAGACCCAGTACTTC.

The V call is TRBV19, the J call TRBJ1-5, with D maybe TRBD1 (6 bases). Germline V CDR1 and CDR2: LNHDA, SQIVND (reference sequence). V lost 5 bases to trimming and J lost 11 bases, with 16 bases between them. This CDR3 has 13 residues. This CDR3 reads CASSEGGQWAQHF. The CDR3 coding sequence is TGTGCCAGTAGTGAGGGGGGGCAATGGGCCCAGCATTTT.

V usage is TRBV12-3 or TRBV12-4 and J usage is TRBJ1-2, with D possibly being TRBD1 (5 bases). The CDR3 extends over 12 amino acids. V was shortened by 6 bases and J by 8 bases, with 13 bases between the two germline ends. CDR3 nucleotide sequence: TGTGCCAGCAGCCAGGGTGTTGGGGGCTACACCTTC. Residues: CASSQGVGGYTF.